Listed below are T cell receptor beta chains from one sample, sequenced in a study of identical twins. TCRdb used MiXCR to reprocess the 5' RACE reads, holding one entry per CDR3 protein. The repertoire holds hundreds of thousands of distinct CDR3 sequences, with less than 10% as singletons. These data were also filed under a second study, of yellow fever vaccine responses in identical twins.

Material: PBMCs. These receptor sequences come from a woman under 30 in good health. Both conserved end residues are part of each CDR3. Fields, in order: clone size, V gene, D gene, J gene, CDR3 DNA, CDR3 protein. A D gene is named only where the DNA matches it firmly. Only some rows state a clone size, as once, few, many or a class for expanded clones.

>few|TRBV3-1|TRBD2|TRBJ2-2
TGTGCCAGCAGCCATGGGACTAGCGGCACCGGGGAGCTGTTTTTT
CASSHGTSGTGELFF
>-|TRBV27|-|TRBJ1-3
TGTGCCAGCAGTTCCCTAGGCTTAGGAGACACCATATATTTT
CASSSLGLGDTIYF
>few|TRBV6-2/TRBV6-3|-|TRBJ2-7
TGTGCCAGCAGCCCCGGGCCAGGGAGCTACGAGCAGTACTTC
CASSPGPGSYEQYF
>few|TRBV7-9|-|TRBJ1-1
TGTGCCAGCAGCCCGCGGGACCGTGAAGCTTTCTTT
CASSPRDREAFF
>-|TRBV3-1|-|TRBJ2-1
TGTGCCAGCAGCCATCAGGTTGTGGGAGTTGAGCAGTTCTTC
CASSHQVVGVEQFF
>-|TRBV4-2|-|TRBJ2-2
TGTGCCAGCAGCCAAGCCCCGGGGCGGGTGAACACCGGGGAGCTGTTTTTT
CASSQAPGRVNTGELFF
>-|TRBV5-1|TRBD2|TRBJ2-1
TGCGCCAGCCTCCCGGGCGGGGGGCTCTGGGACAATGAGCAGTTCTTC
CASLPGGGLWDNEQFF
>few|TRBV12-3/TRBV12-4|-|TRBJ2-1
TGTGCCAGCAGTTTATTTGGGGGCGCGTTGTTCTTC
CASSLFGGALFF
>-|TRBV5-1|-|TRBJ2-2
TGCGCCAGCAGCCGGGATGCCGGGGAGCTGTTTTTT
CASSRDAGELFF
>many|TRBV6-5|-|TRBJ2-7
TGTGCCAGCAGCCGGGACACCTACGAGCAGTACTTC
CASSRDTYEQYF
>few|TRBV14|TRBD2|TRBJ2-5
TGTGCCAGCAGTGCGGGAGAGGTGACCCAGTACTTC
CASSAGEVTQYF
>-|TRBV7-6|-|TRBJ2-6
TGTGCCAGCACCTCCCTGGCCCACTCTGGGGCCAACGTCCTGACTTTC
CASTSLAHSGANVLTF
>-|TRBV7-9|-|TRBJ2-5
TGTGCCAGCAGCTGGACCGGGACCCTCAAACAAGAGACCCAGTACTTC
CASSWTGTLKQETQYF
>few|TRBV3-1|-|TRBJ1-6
TGTGCCAGCAGCCAAGAAGGGGAGTCACCCCTCCACTTT
CASSQEGESPLHF
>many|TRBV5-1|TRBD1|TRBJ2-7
TGCGCCAGCAGCACGGGACAGGTTTACGAGCAGTACTTC
CASSTGQVYEQYF
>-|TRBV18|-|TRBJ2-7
TGTGCCAGCTCACGACTCAACCGGGAGAACCTCTCCTACGAGCAGTACTTC
CASSRLNRENLSYEQYF
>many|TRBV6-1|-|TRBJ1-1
TGTGCCAGCGAGGGTCAACTGAACACTGAAGCTTTCTTT
CASEGQLNTEAFF
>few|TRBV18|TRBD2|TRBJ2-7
TGTGCCAGCTCAACCATAGCGGGAGGGCCCTACGAGCAGTACTTC
CASSTIAGGPYEQYF
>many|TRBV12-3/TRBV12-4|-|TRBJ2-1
TGTGCCAGCACCACCGTTAATGAGCAGTTCTTC
CASTTVNEQFF
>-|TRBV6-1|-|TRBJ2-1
TGTGCCAGCGGACACACAGCCAATGAGCAGTTCTTC
CASGHTANEQFF
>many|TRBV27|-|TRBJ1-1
TGTGCCAGCAGTTACCTTTTGGGGGGCACTGAAGCTTTCTTT
CASSYLLGGTEAFF
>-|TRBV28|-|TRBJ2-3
TGTGCCAGCAGTCCTCGGTGGGATACGCAGTATTTT
CASSPRWDTQYF
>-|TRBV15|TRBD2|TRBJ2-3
TGTGCCACCAGCAGAGATACCGGGACTAGCGTCACAGATACGCAGTATTTT
CATSRDTGTSVTDTQYF
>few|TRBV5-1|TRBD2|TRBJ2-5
TGCGCCAGCAGCTTGTTTGGATCGGCTAGCGGGGGAGAGACCCAGTACTTC
CASSLFGSASGGETQYF
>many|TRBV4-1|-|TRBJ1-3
TGCGCCAGCAGCCAAGATCGAGCAGGGTCTGGAAACACCATATATTTT
CASSQDRAGSGNTIYF
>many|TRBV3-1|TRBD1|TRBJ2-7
TGTGCCAGCAGCTTTACCGGGACAGCCCCCTACGAGCAGTACTTC
CASSFTGTAPYEQYF
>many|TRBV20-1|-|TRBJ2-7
TGCAGTGCTAGAGATAACGCTGGTTACGAGCAGTACTTC
CSARDNAGYEQYF
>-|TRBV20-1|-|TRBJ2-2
TGCAGTGCTAGAGAATCCACCGGGGAGCTGTTTTTT
CSARESTGELFF